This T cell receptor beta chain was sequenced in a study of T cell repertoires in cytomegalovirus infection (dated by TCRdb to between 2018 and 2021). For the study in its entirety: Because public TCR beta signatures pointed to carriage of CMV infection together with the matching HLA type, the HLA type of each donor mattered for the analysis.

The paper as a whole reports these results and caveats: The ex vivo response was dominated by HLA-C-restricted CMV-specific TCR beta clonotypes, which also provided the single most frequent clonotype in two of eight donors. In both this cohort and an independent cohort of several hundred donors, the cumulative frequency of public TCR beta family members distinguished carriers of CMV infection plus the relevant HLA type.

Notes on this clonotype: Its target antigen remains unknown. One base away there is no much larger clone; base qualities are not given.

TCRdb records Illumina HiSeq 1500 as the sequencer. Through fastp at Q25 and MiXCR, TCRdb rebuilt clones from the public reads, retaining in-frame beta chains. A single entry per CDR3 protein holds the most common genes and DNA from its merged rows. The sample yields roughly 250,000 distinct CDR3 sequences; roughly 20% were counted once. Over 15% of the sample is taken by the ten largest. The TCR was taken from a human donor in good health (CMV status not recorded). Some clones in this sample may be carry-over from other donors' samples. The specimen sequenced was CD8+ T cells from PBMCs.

CDR3 sequence: CSAEEANGYTF. The bases read TGCAGCGCCGAGGAGGCCAATGGCTACACCTTC. The sequence is built from TRBV29-1 and TRBJ1-2; the D gene lacks a confident call. The V end loses 7 bases and the J end loses 6 bases, and a stretch of 12 bases separates them. The CDR3 measures 11 amino acids from cysteine to phenylalanine. This entry keeps only the CDR3 DNA: 33 bases, framed from base 1. According to the germline V gene, CDR1 reads SQVTM and CDR2 reads ANQGSEA.